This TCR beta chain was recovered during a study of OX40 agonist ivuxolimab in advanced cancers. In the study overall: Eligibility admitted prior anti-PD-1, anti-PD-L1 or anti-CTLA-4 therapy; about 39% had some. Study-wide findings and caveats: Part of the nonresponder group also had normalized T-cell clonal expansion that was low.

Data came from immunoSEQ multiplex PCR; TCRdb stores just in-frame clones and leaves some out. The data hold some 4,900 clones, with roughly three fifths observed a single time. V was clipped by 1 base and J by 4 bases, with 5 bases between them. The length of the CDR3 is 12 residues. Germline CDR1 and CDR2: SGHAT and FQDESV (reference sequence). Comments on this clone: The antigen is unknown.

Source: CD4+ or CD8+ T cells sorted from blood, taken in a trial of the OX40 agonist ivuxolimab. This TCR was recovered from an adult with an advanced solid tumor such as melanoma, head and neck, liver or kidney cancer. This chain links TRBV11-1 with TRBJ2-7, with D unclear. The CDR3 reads CASSLDRYEQYF. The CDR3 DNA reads TGTGCCAGCAGCTTAGACCGATACGAGCAGTACTTC.